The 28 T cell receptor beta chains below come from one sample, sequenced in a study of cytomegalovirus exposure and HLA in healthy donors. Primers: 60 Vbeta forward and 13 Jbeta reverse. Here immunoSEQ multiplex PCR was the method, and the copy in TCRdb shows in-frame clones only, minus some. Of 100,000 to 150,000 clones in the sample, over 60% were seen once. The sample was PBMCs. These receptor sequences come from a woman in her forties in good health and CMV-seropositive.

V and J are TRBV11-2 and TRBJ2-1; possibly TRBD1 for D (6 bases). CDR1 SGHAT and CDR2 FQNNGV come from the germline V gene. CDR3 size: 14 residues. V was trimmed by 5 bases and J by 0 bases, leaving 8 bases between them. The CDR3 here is CASSTGSSYNEQFF. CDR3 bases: TGTGCCAGCAGCACAGGGAGCTCCTACAATGAGCAGTTCTTC.

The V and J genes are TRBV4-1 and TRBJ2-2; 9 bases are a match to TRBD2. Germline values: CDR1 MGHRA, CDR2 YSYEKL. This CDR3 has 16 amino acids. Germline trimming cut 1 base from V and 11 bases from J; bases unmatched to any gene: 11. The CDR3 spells CASSQAGTSGFGELFF. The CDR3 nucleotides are TGCGCCAGCAGCCAAGCAGGCACTAGCGGGTTCGGAGAGCTGTTTTTT.

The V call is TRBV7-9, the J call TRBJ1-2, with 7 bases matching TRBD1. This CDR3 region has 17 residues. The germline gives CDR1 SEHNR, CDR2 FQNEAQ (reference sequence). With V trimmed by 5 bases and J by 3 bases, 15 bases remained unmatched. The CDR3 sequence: CASSTLRRGRGDYGYTF. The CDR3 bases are TGTGCCAGCAGCACCCTGAGGAGGGGCAGGGGGGACTATGGCTACACCTTC.

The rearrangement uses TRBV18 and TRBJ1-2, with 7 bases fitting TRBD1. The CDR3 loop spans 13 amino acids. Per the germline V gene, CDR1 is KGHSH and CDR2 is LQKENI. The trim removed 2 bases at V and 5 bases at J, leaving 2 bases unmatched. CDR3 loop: CASSPGTEYGYTF. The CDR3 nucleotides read TGTGCCAGCTCACCAGGGACAGAATATGGCTACACCTTC.

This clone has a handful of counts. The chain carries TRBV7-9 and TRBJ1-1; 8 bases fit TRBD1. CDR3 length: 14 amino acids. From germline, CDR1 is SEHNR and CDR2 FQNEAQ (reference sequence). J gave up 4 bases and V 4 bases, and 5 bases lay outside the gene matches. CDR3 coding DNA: TGTGCCAGCAGCTCCCAGGGGGCGAGCACTGAAGCTTTCTTT. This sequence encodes CASSSQGASTEAFF.

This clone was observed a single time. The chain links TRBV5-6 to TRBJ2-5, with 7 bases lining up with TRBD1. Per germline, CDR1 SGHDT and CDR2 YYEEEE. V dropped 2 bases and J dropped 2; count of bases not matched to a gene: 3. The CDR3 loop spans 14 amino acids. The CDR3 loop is CASSLGQVQETQYF. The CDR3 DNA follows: TGTGCCAGCAGCTTAGGACAGGTACAAGAGACCCAGTACTTC.

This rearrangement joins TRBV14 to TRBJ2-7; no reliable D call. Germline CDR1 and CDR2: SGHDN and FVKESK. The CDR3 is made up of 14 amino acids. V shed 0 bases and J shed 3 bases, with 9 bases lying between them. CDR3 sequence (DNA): TGTGCCAGCAGCCAAGAAGCGTCCCGCTACGAGCAGTACTTC. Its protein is CASSQEASRYEQYF. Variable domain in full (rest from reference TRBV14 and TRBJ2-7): EAGVTQFPSHSVIEKGQTVTLRCDPISGHDNLYWYRRVMGKEIKFLLHFVKESKQDESGMPNNRFLAERTGGTYSTLKVQPAELEDSGVYFCASSQEASRYEQYFGPGTRLTVT.

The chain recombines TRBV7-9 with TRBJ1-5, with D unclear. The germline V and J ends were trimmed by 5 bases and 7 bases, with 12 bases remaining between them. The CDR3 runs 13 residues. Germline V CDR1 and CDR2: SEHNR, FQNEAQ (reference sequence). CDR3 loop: CASSPADGQPQHF. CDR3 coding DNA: TGTGCCAGCAGCCCAGCGGACGGGCAGCCCCAGCATTTT.

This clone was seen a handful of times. The CDR3 sequence is CASSPGQGMTEAFF. In DNA, the CDR3 is TGTGCCAGCAGTCCGGGACAGGGAATGACTGAAGCTTTCTTT. V and J are TRBV28 and TRBJ1-1, with 9 positions matching TRBD1. With V trimmed by 5 bases and J by 5 bases, 6 bases remained unmatched. The germline CDR1 and CDR2 sequences are MDHEN and SYDVKM. The CDR3 runs 14 residues. The whole variable domain, filled in from reference TRBV28 and TRBJ1-1, reads DVKVTQSSRYLVKRTGEKVFLECVQDMDHENMFWYRQDPGLGLRLIYFSYDVKMKEKGDIPEGYSVSREKKERFSLILESASTNQTSMYLCASSPGQGMTEAFFGQGTRLTVV.

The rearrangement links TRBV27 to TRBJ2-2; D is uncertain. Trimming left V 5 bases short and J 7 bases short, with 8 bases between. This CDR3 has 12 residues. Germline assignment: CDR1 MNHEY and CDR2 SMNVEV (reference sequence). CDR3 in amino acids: CASSLLGGELFF. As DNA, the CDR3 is TGTGCCAGCAGTCTCCTCGGCGGGGAGCTGTTTTTT.

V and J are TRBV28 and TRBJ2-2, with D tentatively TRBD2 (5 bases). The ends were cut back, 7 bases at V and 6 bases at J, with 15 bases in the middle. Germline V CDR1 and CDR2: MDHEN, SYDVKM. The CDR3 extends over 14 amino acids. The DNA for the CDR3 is TGTGCCAGCAACGGTAGGACTGGACCCGGGGAGCTGTTTTTT. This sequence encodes CASNGRTGPGELFF.

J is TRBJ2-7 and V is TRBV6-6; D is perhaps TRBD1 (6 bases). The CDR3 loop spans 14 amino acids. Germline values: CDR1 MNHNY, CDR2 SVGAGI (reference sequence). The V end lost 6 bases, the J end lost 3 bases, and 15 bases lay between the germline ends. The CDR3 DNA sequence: TGTGCCAGCAGCCCCAGGGGCCCCTTCTACGAGCAGTACTTC. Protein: CASSPRGPFYEQYF.

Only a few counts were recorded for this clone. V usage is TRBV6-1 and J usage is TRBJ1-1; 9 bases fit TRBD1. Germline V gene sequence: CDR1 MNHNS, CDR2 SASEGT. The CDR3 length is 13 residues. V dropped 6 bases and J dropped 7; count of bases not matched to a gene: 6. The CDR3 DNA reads TGTGCCAGCAGGCCCACAGGGGGCGTTGAAGCTTTCTTT. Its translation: CASRPTGGVEAFF.

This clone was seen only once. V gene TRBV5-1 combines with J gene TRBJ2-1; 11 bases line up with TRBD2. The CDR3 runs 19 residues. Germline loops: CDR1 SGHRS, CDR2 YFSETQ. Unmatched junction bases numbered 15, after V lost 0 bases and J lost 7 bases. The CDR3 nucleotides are TGCGCCAGCAGCTTGGTCTTACTAGCGGGAGTCCGGGGATTGAATGAGCAGTTCTTC. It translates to CASSLVLLAGVRGLNEQFF.

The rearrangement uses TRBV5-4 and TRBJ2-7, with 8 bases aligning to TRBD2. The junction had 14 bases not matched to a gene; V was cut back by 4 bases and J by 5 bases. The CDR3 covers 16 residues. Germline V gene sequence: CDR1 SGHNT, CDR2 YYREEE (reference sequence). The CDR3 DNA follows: TGTGCCAGCAGCCCCCAAGTACCTAGCGGGCTAAACGAGCAGTACTTC. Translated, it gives CASSPQVPSGLNEQYF.

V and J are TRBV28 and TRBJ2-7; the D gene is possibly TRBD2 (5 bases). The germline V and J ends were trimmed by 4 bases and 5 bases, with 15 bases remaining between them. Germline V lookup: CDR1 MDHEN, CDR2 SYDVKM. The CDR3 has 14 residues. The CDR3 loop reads CASSSPRFSDEQYF. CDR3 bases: TGTGCCAGCAGTTCGCCCAGGTTTAGCGACGAGCAGTACTTC.

In DNA form, the CDR3 reads TGTGCCACCCAACAGGGCCTCTACGAGCAGTACTTC. Translating it yields CATQQGLYEQYF. The chain carries TRBV28 and TRBJ2-7; TRBD1 is a possible D gene (6 bases). The V end lost 10 bases, the J end lost 3 bases, and 13 bases lay between the germline ends. CDR1 and CDR2 from the germline V gene are MDHEN and SYDVKM. This CDR3 has 12 amino acids.

The CDR3 bases are TGCAGCGTTGAAGATAAGGGACCTAGGGGGGGCGAGCAGTACTTC. This sequence encodes CSVEDKGPRGGEQYF. This sequence joins TRBV29-1 and TRBJ2-7; D might be TRBD2 (7 bases). The CDR3 sequence is 15 residues long. Per the germline V gene, CDR1 is SQVTM and CDR2 is ANQGSEA. V was pared by 0 bases and J by 6 bases, with 18 bases between.

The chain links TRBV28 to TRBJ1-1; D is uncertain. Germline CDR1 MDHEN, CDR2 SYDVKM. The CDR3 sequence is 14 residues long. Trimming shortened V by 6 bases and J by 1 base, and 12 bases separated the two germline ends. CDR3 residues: CASRTRKQNTEAFF. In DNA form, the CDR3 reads TGTGCCAGCAGAACCAGAAAACAGAACACTGAAGCTTTCTTT.

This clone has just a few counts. The CDR3 nucleotides are TGTGCCAGCAGTTACGCGGGCGAGCAGTACTTC. The encoded protein is CASSYAGEQYF. The chain uses TRBV2 and TRBJ2-7, with TRBD2 as a possible D gene (5 bases). Trimming pared 5 bases from V and 6 bases from J, leaving 8 bases between. Germline V CDR1 and CDR2: SNHLY, FYNNEI. There are 11 residues in the CDR3.

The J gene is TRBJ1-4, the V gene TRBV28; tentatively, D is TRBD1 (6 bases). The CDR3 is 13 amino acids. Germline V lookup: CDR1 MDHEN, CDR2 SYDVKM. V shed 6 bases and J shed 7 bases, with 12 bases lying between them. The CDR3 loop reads CASRPGGLEKLFF. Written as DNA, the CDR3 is TGTGCCAGCAGGCCGGGGGGCCTTGAAAAACTGTTTTTT.

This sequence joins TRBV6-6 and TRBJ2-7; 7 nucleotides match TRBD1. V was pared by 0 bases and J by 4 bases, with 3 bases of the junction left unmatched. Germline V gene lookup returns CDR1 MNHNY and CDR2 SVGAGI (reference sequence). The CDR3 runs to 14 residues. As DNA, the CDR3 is TGTGCCAGCAGTTACTCGGACAGGTTATACGAGCAGTACTTC. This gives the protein CASSYSDRLYEQYF.

CDR3: CASSSFSRGPPGDTQYF. In DNA, the CDR3 is TGTGCCAGCAGCTCCTTTTCCAGGGGACCTCCCGGAGATACGCAGTATTTT. V and J are TRBV7-6 and TRBJ2-3; TRBD1 might be the D (6 bases). Germline V lookup: CDR1 SGHVS, CDR2 FNYEAQ. The CDR3 loop spans 17 amino acids. V dropped 4 bases and J dropped 5 bases, with 22 bases sitting between them.

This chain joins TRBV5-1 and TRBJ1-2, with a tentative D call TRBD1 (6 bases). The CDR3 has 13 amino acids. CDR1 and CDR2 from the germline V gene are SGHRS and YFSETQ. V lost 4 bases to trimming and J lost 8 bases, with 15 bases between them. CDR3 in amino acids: CASSLDSLVGYTF. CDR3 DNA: TGCGCCAGCAGCCTGGACAGCTTGGTCGGCTACACCTTC. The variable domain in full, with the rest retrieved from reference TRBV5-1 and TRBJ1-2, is KAGVTQTPRYLIKTRGQQVTLSCSPISGHRSVSWYQQTPGQGLQFLFEYFSETQRNKGNFPGRFSGRQFSNSRSEMNVSTLELGDSALYLCASSLDSLVGYTFGSGTRLTVV.

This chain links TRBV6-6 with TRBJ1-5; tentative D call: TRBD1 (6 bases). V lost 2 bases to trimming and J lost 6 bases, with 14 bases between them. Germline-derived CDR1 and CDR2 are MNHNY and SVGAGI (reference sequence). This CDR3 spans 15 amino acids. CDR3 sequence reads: CASSYRGQQRQPQHF. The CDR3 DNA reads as TGTGCCAGCAGTTACCGGGGACAACAACGTCAGCCCCAGCATTTT.

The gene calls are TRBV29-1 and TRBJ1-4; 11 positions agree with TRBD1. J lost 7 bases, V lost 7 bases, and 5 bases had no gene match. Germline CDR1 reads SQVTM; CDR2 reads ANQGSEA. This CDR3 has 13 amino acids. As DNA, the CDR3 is TGCAGCGCAACGGGACAGGGGGGTGAAAAACTGTTTTTT. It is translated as CSATGQGGEKLFF.

CDR3 DNA sequence: TGCGCCAGCAGGAGGGATCCCCTAGGCTCCTACGAGCAGTACTTC. This encodes CASRRDPLGSYEQYF. V and J are TRBV5-1 and TRBJ2-5, with D possibly being TRBD2 (5 bases). The DNA end favors TRBJ2-7, so the J call may be wrong. CDR3 length equals 15 residues. Per the germline V gene, CDR1 is SGHRS and CDR2 is YFSETQ.

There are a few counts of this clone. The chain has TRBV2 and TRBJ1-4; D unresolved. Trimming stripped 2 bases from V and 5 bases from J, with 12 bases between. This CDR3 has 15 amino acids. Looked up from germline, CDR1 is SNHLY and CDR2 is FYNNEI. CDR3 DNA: TGTGCCAGCAGTGAAAGGCAGGTTTTAAATGAAAAACTGTTTTTT. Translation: CASSERQVLNEKLFF.